What follows describes a single T cell receptor (beta chain). The sample originates from a study of blood T cell repertoires in COVID-19. The V gene's germline CDR1 is SGDLS and CDR2 YYNGEE. V lost 0 bases to trimming and J lost 5 bases; unmatched junction nucleotides: 10. CDR3 length: 17 amino acids. In the study's own analysis: Counts of nucleated cells, estimated from reference gene primer amplification, were obtained. The protocol was immunoSEQ multiplex PCR, while the TCRdb copy is restricted to in-frame clones and leaves out a portion. The DNA gave D and trimming, while V, J and clone size come from that table. The sample records about 210,000 clones, around nine tenths being singletons.

The specimen was peripheral blood. This rearrangement joins TRBV9 to TRBJ2-5; TRBD2 agrees at 10 bases. This receptor was taken from a man between 18 and 29 years old with active or convalescent COVID-19. CDR3 sequence reads: CASSVEEAGGPKETQYF. The CDR3 bases are TGTGCCAGCAGCGTAGAGGAAGCGGGAGGGCCAAAGGAGACCCAGTACTTC.